Presented here are 30 T cell receptor beta chains from one specimen sequenced in a study of T cell repertoires in cytomegalovirus infection. TCRdb reprocessed the reads with MiXCR, giving one entry per CDR3 protein. The sample includes about 350,000 distinct CDR3 sequences, about 35% of them seen just once. No antigens are known for them. The sample consisted of cultured PBMCs, taken from culture after CMV antigen stimulation. These receptors were collected from a human donor in good health (CMV status not recorded). Some clones in this sample may be carry-over from other donors' samples.

The chain combines TRBV4-1 with TRBJ1-6; D is undetermined. The CDR3 is 16 residues long. The V end lost 4 bases, the J end lost 0 bases, and 10 bases lay between the germline ends. The germline gives CDR1 MGHRA, CDR2 YSYEKL. CDR3 nucleotide sequence: TGCGCCAGCAGCCCCCAAGTCAGCTCCTATAATTCACCCCTCCACTTT. Protein sequence: CASSPQVSSYNSPLHF.

This clonotype was counted between two and nine times. The V and J genes are TRBV19 and TRBJ1-5; D ambiguous. V was pared by 7 bases and J by 2 bases, with 18 bases between. Looked up from germline, CDR1 is LNHDA and CDR2 is SQIVND (reference sequence). The CDR3 contains 16 residues. The CDR3 nucleotides are TGTGCCAGTACCAAATGGGAGGGTGCGGGCAATCAGCCCCAGCATTTT. It translates to CASTKWEGAGNQPQHF.

This clonotype turned up a few times. The chain combines TRBV7-2 with TRBJ2-7; TRBD2 matches 9 bases. Trimming took 4 bases from V and 6 from J; bases not matched to a gene: 7. CDR3 length equals 14 residues. The germline CDR1 and CDR2 sequences are SGHTA and FQGNSA. This CDR3 is CASSSRGGSSEQYV. The CDR3 DNA reads as TGTGCCAGCAGCTCGCGGGGGGGGAGTAGCGAGCAGTACGTC.

The chain uses TRBV5-4 and TRBJ1-1; TRBD1 matches 10 bases. The length of the CDR3 is 18 residues. V shed 4 bases and J 2 bases; nucleotides not matched to a gene: 14. Germline V gene lookup returns CDR1 SGHNT and CDR2 YYREEE (reference sequence). The CDR3 region is CASSMGDRGRVVNTEAFF. The CDR3 DNA reads as TGTGCCAGCAGCATGGGAGACAGGGGGCGCGTGGTAAACACTGAAGCTTTCTTT.

The chain uses TRBV20-1 and TRBJ1-3; no clear D. The CDR3 consists of 13 residues. Trimming removed 5 bases from V and 0 bases from J, with 8 bases in between. The germline V gene encodes CDR1 DFQATT and CDR2 SNEGSKA (reference sequence). CDR3 amino acids: CSAHFGSGNTIYF. Here the CDR3 DNA reads TGCAGTGCTCACTTCGGCTCTGGAAACACCATATATTTT.

The chain is built from TRBV11-3 and TRBJ1-5; TRBD1 agrees at 9 bases. The CDR3 has 19 residues. J lost 0 bases, V lost 4 bases, and 13 bases had no gene match. Germline values: CDR1 SGHNT, CDR2 YENEEA. The CDR3: CASSWDRAAVSHSNQPQHF. DNA for the CDR3: TGTGCCAGCAGCTGGGACAGGGCGGCTGTCTCCCATAGCAATCAGCCCCAGCATTTT.

The rearrangement links TRBV5-5 to TRBJ1-1; TRBD1 might be the D (5 bases). The germline V and J ends were trimmed by 4 bases and 4 bases, with 14 bases remaining between them. CDR1 and CDR2 from the germline V gene are SGHKS and YYEKEE (reference sequence). There are 14 residues in the CDR3. CDR3 residues: CASSGGGVGTEAFF. The DNA for the CDR3 is TGTGCCAGCAGCGGCGGGGGTGTTGGCACTGAAGCTTTCTTT.

In this sample, this clonotype turned up a few times. The chain couples TRBV6-6 to TRBJ2-7; 7 bases align to TRBD2. CDR1 MNHNY and CDR2 SVGAGI come from the germline V gene (reference sequence). Germline trimming cut 8 bases from V and 3 bases from J; bases unmatched to any gene: 4. The CDR3 runs to 12 residues. The CDR3 reads CASQGGFYEQYV. DNA for the CDR3: TGTGCCAGCCAGGGAGGGTTCTACGAGCAGTACGTC.

This clonotype showed up many times. The rearrangement links TRBV12-3 or TRBV12-4 to TRBJ2-1; D is unresolved. V gave up 5 bases and J gave up 4 bases, with 6 bases separating them. CDR3 length: 12 residues. CDR3 sequence: CASSGRYNEQFF. The DNA of the CDR3 is TGTGCCAGCAGTGGACGATACAATGAGCAGTTCTTC.

CDR3 residues: CSARSLAGSSYEQYV. Written as DNA, the CDR3 is TGCAGTGCTAGATCCTTGGCGGGGAGCTCCTACGAGCAGTACGTC. The genes are TRBV20-1 and TRBJ2-7; maybe TRBD2 (6 bases). The CDR3 sequence is 15 residues long. Germline assignment: CDR1 DFQATT and CDR2 SNEGSKA (reference sequence). Between the trimmed V and J ends, which lost 2 bases and 0 bases, there was a span of 14 bases.

This clonotype occurred a few times. V gene TRBV7-3 combines with J gene TRBJ2-3; 7 bases align to TRBD2. Trimming removed 6 bases from V and 0 bases from J; junction bases left unmatched: 6. The CDR3 covers 15 residues. Germline-derived CDR1 and CDR2 are SGHTA and FQGTGA. The CDR3 region is CASRSSGISTDTQYF. DNA for the CDR3: TGTGCCAGCAGATCAAGCGGGATTAGCACAGATACGCAGTATTTT.

This clonotype was observed at least ten times. This chain links TRBV7-6 with TRBJ2-7; TRBD1 might be the D (6 bases). Germline assignment: CDR1 SGHVS and CDR2 FNYEAQ. V was shortened by 2 bases and J by 4 bases, with 9 bases between the two germline ends. The CDR3 has 13 amino acids. In DNA form, the CDR3 reads TGTGCCAGCAGCTTATACCAGGGGTACGAGCAGTACTTC. Protein sequence: CASSLYQGYEQYF.

This clonotype was found a few times. J is TRBJ2-7 and V is TRBV6-2 or TRBV6-3, with D perhaps given as TRBD1 or TRBD2 (5 bases each). Trimming stripped 6 bases from V and 4 bases from J, with 13 bases between. This CDR3 is built from 13 residues. The V gene's germline CDR1 is MNHEY and CDR2 SVGEGT. This chain's CDR3 is CASRKRGRYEQYV. The CDR3 DNA sequence: TGTGCCAGCAGGAAGAGGGGTCGGTACGAGCAGTACGTC.

There are a few counts of this clonotype. V is TRBV6-2 or TRBV6-3 and J is TRBJ1-5, with D hard to call. The ends were cut back, 6 bases at V and 9 bases at J, with 9 bases in the middle. The CDR3 runs 11 residues. Germline values: CDR1 MNHEY, CDR2 SVGEGT. The chain's CDR3 is CASSPNGPQHF. In DNA, the CDR3 is TGTGCCAGCAGCCCGAACGGGCCCCAGCATTTT.

This clonotype came up a few times. The chain is built from TRBV6-8 and TRBJ2-1; the D gene is possibly TRBD2 (7 bases). Germline CDR1 reads MNHGY; CDR2 reads SAAAGT. Trimming shortened V by 6 bases and J by 9 bases, and 15 bases separated the two germline ends. The CDR3 extends over 13 amino acids. The CDR3 sequence is CASSPPGGTEQFF. CDR3 bases: TGTGCCAGCAGCCCCCCGGGGGGCACTGAGCAGTTCTTC.

V gene TRBV5-4 combines with J gene TRBJ2-1, with 9 bases aligning to TRBD2. There are 13 residues in the CDR3. Germline V gives CDR1 SGHNT, CDR2 YYREEE (reference sequence). Germline trimming cut 6 bases from V and 7 bases from J; bases unmatched to any gene: 5. DNA for the CDR3: TGTGCCAGCAAAGCGGGAGGTAGGAATGAGCAGTTCTTC. This encodes CASKAGGRNEQFF.

The sample holds a few counts of this clonotype. J is TRBJ1-2 and V is TRBV6-5; D gene unclear. The germline V gene encodes CDR1 MNHEY and CDR2 SVGAGI. V was shortened by 4 bases and J by 8 bases, with 11 bases between the two germline ends. The CDR3 extends over 12 amino acids. The CDR3 reads CASSSEVSGYTF. The CDR3 nucleotides are TGTGCCAGCAGTTCTGAGGTTTCCGGCTACACCTTC.

This clonotype turned up a few times. This chain links TRBV12-3 or TRBV12-4 with TRBJ2-2, with D maybe TRBD1 (6 bases). With 5 bases removed from V and 4 bases from J, the gap between germline ends came to 17 bases. This CDR3 region has 16 residues. The CDR3 DNA reads TGTGCCAGCAGTGACCAACCGGGACAAGGCACCGGGGAGCTGTTTTTT. Its protein product is CASSDQPGQGTGELFF.

The J gene is TRBJ2-7, the V gene TRBV11-2; TRBD2 aligns across 8 bases. The CDR3 runs 15 residues. The junction had 2 bases not matched to a gene; V was cut back by 1 base and J by 0 bases. The germline gives CDR1 SGHAT, CDR2 FQNNGV. CDR3 in amino acids: CASSLASGPSYEQYV. DNA of the CDR3: TGTGCCAGCAGCTTAGCTAGCGGGCCCTCCTACGAGCAGTACGTC.

The CDR3 sequence is CSAYRTVGLTGELFF. For the CDR3, the DNA is TGCAGTGCTTACAGGACAGTCGGTCTAACCGGGGAGCTGTTTTTT. The J gene is TRBJ2-2, the V gene TRBV20-1; possibly TRBD1 for D (6 bases). The CDR3 extends over 15 amino acids. V dropped 5 bases and J dropped 5 bases, with 18 bases sitting between them. Germline V lookup: CDR1 DFQATT, CDR2 SNEGSKA (reference sequence).

The chain employs TRBV6-2 or TRBV6-3 and TRBJ1-2, with D possibly being TRBD1 (6 bases). Trimming stripped 7 bases from V and 12 bases from J, with 18 bases between. The CDR3 contains 12 residues. From germline, CDR1 is MNHEY and CDR2 SVGEGT. For the CDR3, the DNA is TGTGCCAGCATCACTCCGGGGGGCGGCGACACCTTC. As protein: CASITPGGGDTF.

The V call is TRBV12-3 or TRBV12-4, the J call TRBJ1-4; D is unresolved. Deletions cut 6 bases from V and 7 bases from J, with 15 bases between. The CDR3 is 14 amino acids. CDR3 in amino acids: CASRKHSESEKLFF. CDR3 nucleotides: TGTGCCAGCAGGAAACATAGCGAGTCTGAAAAACTGTTTTTT.

This chain links TRBV7-2 with TRBJ2-7, with D uncertain. V gave up 1 base and J gave up 3 bases, with 13 bases separating them. From germline, CDR1 is SGHTA and CDR2 FQGNSA. The CDR3 is 15 residues long. The CDR3 DNA follows: TGTGCCAGCAGCTTAGTATCGGGTCAGAACTACGAGCAGTACGTC. Amino acid sequence: CASSLVSGQNYEQYV.

This clonotype was counted between two and nine times. This rearrangement joins TRBV6-2 or TRBV6-3 to TRBJ2-7; D ambiguous. This CDR3 has 12 residues. The V gene lost 2 bases and the J gene lost 6 bases, with 8 bases spanning the gap. CDR1 is MNHEY and CDR2 is SVGEGT in the germline V gene. The DNA of the CDR3 is TGTGCCAGCAGTTACACGACACGCGAGCAGTACTTC. It specifies CASSYTTREQYF.

The V gene is TRBV2, the J gene TRBJ1-2; no firm D call. The germline V gene has CDR1 SNHLY and CDR2 FYNNEI. The CDR3 covers 12 residues. Trimming cost V 7 bases and J 8 bases, with 14 bases left between them. CDR3 in DNA: TGTGCCAGCACAGAGGAGGTCGGCGGCTACACCTTC. Protein sequence: CASTEEVGGYTF.

The rearrangement joins TRBV12-3 or TRBV12-4 to TRBJ2-3, with D unresolved. V lost 6 bases and J lost 4, with 17 bases in between. This CDR3 contains 15 residues. The chain's CDR3 is CASSLLSFKADTQYF. The CDR3 DNA reads as TGTGCCAGCAGCCTCCTCAGTTTTAAGGCAGATACGCAGTATTTT.

The CDR3 region has the DNA TGTGCCAGCAGTTGGGGCGGGAGAAGAGATACGCAGTATTTT. It codes for CASSWGGRRDTQYF. This sequence joins TRBV27 and TRBJ2-3; 7 bases match TRBD2. The V segment lost 4 bases and the J segment 5 bases; nucleotides outside the gene matches: 6. The germline gives CDR1 MNHEY, CDR2 SMNVEV (reference sequence). This CDR3 region has 14 residues.

The chain carries TRBV7-2 and TRBJ1-4, with D hard to call. The V gene lost 5 bases and the J gene lost 0 bases, with 10 bases spanning the gap. The CDR3 is made up of 15 amino acids. CDR1 is SGHTA and CDR2 is FQGNSA in the germline V gene. CDR3 protein: CASSMDRATNEKLFF. The CDR3 nucleotides are TGTGCCAGCAGCATGGACCGTGCAACTAATGAAAAACTGTTTTTT.

This clonotype was observed many times. J is TRBJ1-1 and V is TRBV7-8; D perhaps matches TRBD1 (5 bases). V lost 9 bases and J lost 2, with 19 bases in between. The CDR3 length is 15 residues. Germline V gene data show CDR1 as SGHVS and CDR2 as FQNEAQ. The CDR3 sequence: CASKIIRQGNTEAFF. The DNA of the CDR3 is TGTGCCAGTAAGATCATACGGCAGGGTAACACTGAAGCTTTCTTT.

There are a few counts of this clonotype. This chain joins TRBV11-2 and TRBJ2-2; TRBD2 aligns across 8 bases. This CDR3 comprises 15 residues. Trimming removed 8 bases from V and 5 bases from J; junction bases left unmatched: 10. Germline lookup yields CDR1 SGHAT and CDR2 FQNNGV. The CDR3 region has the DNA TGTGCCAGCCGGGGAAGCGGGAGTTTAACCGGGGAGCTGTTTTTT. Protein product: CASRGSGSLTGELFF.